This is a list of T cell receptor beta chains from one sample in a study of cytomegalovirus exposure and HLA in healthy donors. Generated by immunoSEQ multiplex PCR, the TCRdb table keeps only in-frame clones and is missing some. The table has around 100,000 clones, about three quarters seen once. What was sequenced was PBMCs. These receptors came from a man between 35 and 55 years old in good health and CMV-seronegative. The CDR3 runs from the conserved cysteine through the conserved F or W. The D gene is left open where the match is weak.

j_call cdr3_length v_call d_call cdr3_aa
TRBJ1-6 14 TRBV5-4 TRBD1 CASSLEKGGTALHF
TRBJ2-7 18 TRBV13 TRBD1 CASSLSPGTGTSSYEQYF
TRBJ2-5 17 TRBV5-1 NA CASSLGIPGPGGETQYF
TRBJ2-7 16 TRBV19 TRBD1 CASSTQTGTGSYEQYF
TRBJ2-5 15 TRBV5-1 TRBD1 CASSLTGVEWETQYF
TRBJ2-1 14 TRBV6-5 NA CASQWAPGYNEQFF
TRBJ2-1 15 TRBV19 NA CASSPTGLRYNEQFF
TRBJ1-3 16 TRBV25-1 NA CASSERDLSSGNTIYF
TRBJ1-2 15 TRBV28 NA CASSSPRRRGYGYTF
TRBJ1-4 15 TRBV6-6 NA CASTWDIGTNEKLFF
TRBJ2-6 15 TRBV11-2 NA CASSRQVSGANVLTF
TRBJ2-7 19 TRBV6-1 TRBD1 CASSVSRKGAGESSYEQYF
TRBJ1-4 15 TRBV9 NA CASSVEGATNEKLFF
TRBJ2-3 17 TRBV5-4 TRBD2 CASSGTSGGPLTDTQYF
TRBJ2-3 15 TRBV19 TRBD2 CASSIGGGHTDTQYF
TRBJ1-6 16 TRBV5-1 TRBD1 CASSGGTAQRDSPLHF